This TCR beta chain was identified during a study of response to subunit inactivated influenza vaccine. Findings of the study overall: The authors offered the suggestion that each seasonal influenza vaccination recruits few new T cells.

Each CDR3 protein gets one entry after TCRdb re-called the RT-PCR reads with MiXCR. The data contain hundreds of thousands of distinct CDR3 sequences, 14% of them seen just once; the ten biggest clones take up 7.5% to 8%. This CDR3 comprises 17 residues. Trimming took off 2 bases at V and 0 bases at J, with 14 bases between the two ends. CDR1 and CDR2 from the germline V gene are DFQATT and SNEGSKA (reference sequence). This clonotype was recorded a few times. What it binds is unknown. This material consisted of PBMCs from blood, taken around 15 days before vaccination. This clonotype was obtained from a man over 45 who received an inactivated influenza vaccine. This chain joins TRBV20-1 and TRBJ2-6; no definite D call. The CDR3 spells CSARFGTRSSGANVLTF. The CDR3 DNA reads TGCAGTGCTAGATTCGGCACGCGGAGCTCTGGGGCCAACGTCCTGACTTTC.